One sample yielded the 12 T cell receptor beta chains listed below, sequenced in a study of blood T cell repertoires in COVID-19. The table came from immunoSEQ multiplex PCR; TCRdb's copy has only in-frame clones and leaves some out. The sample consists of 80,000 to 100,000 clones, approximately 90% of them appearing once. What was sequenced was peripheral blood. The receptor set was obtained from a man between 65 and 85 years old with acute or convalescent COVID-19.

The chain has TRBV9 and TRBJ1-1, with a possible D match to TRBD1 (6 bases). The V and J ends lost 3 bases and 7 bases respectively, with 16 bases between them. Germline V gene sequence: CDR1 SGDLS, CDR2 YYNGEE. The CDR3 has 14 residues. CDR3 residues: CASSAIQGRIEAFF. Written as DNA, the CDR3 is TGTGCCAGCAGCGCCATTCAGGGGCGGATTGAAGCTTTCTTT. Full variable domain (outside the CDR3, taken from reference TRBV9 and TRBJ1-1): DSGVTQTPKHLITATGQRVTLRCSPRSGDLSVYWYQQSLDQGLQFLIQYYNGEERAKGNILERFSAQQFPDLHSELNLSSLELGDSALYFCASSAIQGRIEAFFGQGTRLTVV.

This sequence joins TRBV19 and TRBJ1-5; D is ambiguous. The CDR3 has 15 amino acids. V gave up 3 bases and J gave up 4 bases, with 13 bases separating them. The germline V gene has CDR1 LNHDA and CDR2 SQIVND (reference sequence). CDR3: CASSMGGFANQPQHF. The CDR3 DNA follows: TGTGCCAGTAGTATGGGCGGGTTTGCAAATCAGCCCCAGCATTTT.

This clone turned up a few times. One junction end disagrees with the germline gene, perhaps due to a read error. The rearrangement joins TRBV9 to TRBJ1-6; perhaps TRBD1 as D (6 bases). The V gene's germline CDR1 is SGDLS and CDR2 YYNGEE. This CDR3 is built from 16 residues. In nucleotides, the CDR3 is TGTGCCAGCAGCGTAGCGACAGGATCCTTTAATTCACCCCTCCACTTT. The encoded protein is CASSVATGSFNSPLHF.

The CDR3: CASTLQGHSYEQYF. CDR3 sequence (DNA): TGTGCCAGCACCCTACAGGGGCACTCCTACGAGCAGTACTTC. V usage is TRBV14 and J usage is TRBJ2-7; TRBD1 aligns across 7 bases. The CDR3 spans 14 residues. V lost 7 bases, J lost 0 bases, and 6 bases stayed unmatched. The V gene's germline CDR1 is SGHDN and CDR2 FVKESK.

The chain combines TRBV19 with TRBJ2-5; 7 bases line up with TRBD2. With 4 bases clipped from V and 4 bases from J, the junction kept 6 bases outside the gene matches. The CDR3 is 14 residues long. The germline V gene has CDR1 LNHDA and CDR2 SQIVND (reference sequence). CDR3 in amino acids: CASSTSGGLETQYF. CDR3 bases: TGTGCCAGTAGTACCTCGGGGGGATTAGAGACCCAGTACTTC.

The chain has TRBV11-2 and TRBJ2-2, with 8 bases fitting TRBD2. Trimming cost V 5 bases and J 0 bases; bases outside gene matches: 8. The CDR3 sequence is 17 residues long. CDR1 and CDR2 from the germline V gene are SGHAT and FQNNGV. CDR3 residues: CASSRPTGGANTGELFF. In nucleotides, the CDR3 is TGTGCCAGCAGCCGTCCCACGGGGGGGGCGAACACCGGGGAGCTGTTTTTT.

The chain has TRBV11-3 and TRBJ2-1; tentatively, D is TRBD2 (7 bases). CDR3 length equals 16 residues. In germline, CDR1 is SGHNT, CDR2 YENEEA. V lost 1 base and J 4 bases, leaving 14 bases between the germline ends. CDR3 DNA sequence: TGTGCCAGCAGCTTAGGGGGGGGGACACCTTACAATGAGCAGTTCTTC. This sequence encodes CASSLGGGTPYNEQFF.

A single count supports this clone. J is TRBJ2-6 and V is TRBV4-1; 11 bases are a match to TRBD1. Germline CDR1 reads MGHRA; CDR2 reads YSYEKL. The CDR3 has 19 amino acids. V shed 1 base, J shed 0 bases, and the junction held 5 bases outside the gene matches. CDR3 amino acids: CASSQVWGTGGSGANVLTF. The CDR3 nucleotides read TGCGCCAGCAGCCAAGTATGGGGGACAGGGGGCTCTGGGGCCAACGTCCTGACTTTC.

This clone has just a few counts. The chain carries TRBV5-6 and TRBJ1-2, with TRBD1 matching 7 bases. The CDR3 totals 15 residues. The V gene end was trimmed by 3 bases and the J gene end by 3 bases; junction bases not matched to a gene: 8. Germline assignment: CDR1 SGHDT and CDR2 YYEEEE. CDR3 in amino acids: CASSSDRVYDYGYTF. In DNA, the CDR3 is TGTGCCAGCAGCTCCGACAGGGTGTACGACTATGGCTACACCTTC.

This sequence joins TRBV28 and TRBJ2-6, with D perhaps TRBD2 (5 bases). Trimming took off 3 bases at V and 0 bases at J, with 18 bases between the two ends. Germline values: CDR1 MDHEN, CDR2 SYDVKM. The CDR3 is made up of 19 amino acids. CDR3 sequence: CASSFRSRETLSGANVLTF. CDR3 nucleotides: TGTGCCAGCAGTTTCCGCTCCCGGGAAACCCTCTCTGGGGCCAACGTCCTGACTTTC.

This clone has only one observation. V usage is TRBV5-4 and J usage is TRBJ1-2, with D tentatively TRBD1 (6 bases). Between the trimmed V and J ends, which lost 1 base and 6 bases, there was a span of 13 bases. The CDR3 extends over 14 amino acids. In germline, CDR1 is SGHNT, CDR2 YYREEE (reference sequence). CDR3 nucleotide sequence: TGTGCCAGCAGCTTGAACAGGGCGGAAAATGGCTACACCTTC. Residues: CASSLNRAENGYTF.

The rearrangement uses TRBV2 and TRBJ2-7, with a tentative D call TRBD2 (6 bases). Germline V gene data show CDR1 as SNHLY and CDR2 as FYNNEI. Trimming cost V 11 bases and J 1 base, with 21 bases left between them. CDR3 length: 15 amino acids. CDR3 coding DNA: TGTGCCTCTCAGGCGGGGAGCAATTTATCCTACGAGCAGTACGTC. It translates to CASQAGSNLSYEQYV.